Below, 21 T cell receptor beta chains from the same sample are listed, as sequenced in a study of T cells in women clearing cervical HPV infection. The protocol was immunoSEQ multiplex PCR, while the TCRdb copy is restricted to in-frame clones and leaves out a portion. The specimen's table records fewer than 50,000 clones. Specimen: blood buffy coat. These receptors were taken from a woman aged 18 to 75 with a cervical HPV16 infection that either progressed to CIN3+ or cleared (not recorded which).

Incomplete CDR3 DNA: TGTGCCAGCAGTGAGGAGGGAAGGGGAGGTGAG. The encoded protein is CASSEEGRGGE. The whole CDR3 region reads CASSEEGRGGEQFF. The rearrangement uses TRBV2 and TRBJ2-1; TRBD2 might be the D (6 bases). Coverage ceases 3 residues before the CDR3 finishes, and the germline J gene fills in the end. V lost 3 bases and J lost 9, with 15 bases in between. The CDR3 consists of 14 residues. In germline, CDR1 is SNHLY, CDR2 FYNNEI.

In regard to this clone: The read ends 3 residues before the CDR3 terminus; that terminus is restored from the germline J gene. This chain links TRBV18 with TRBJ2-1, with 9 bases fitting TRBD1. Germline V gene lookup returns CDR1 KGHSH and CDR2 LQKENI. CDR3 size: 17 residues. V lost 0 bases and J lost 1; bases outside the gene matches: 4. CDR3 in amino acids: CASSPPYGTGSYNEQFF. CDR3 DNA, as far as it was read: TGTGCCAGCTCACCACCGTACGGGACAGGGTCCTACAATGAG.

A word on this clone: The read gets to within 3 residues of the CDR3 end, and the germline J gene fills in the rest. The chain combines TRBV20-1 with TRBJ2-7, with a tentative D call TRBD2 (6 bases). The CDR3 has 14 residues. Germline-derived CDR1 and CDR2 are DFQATT and SNEGSKA (reference sequence). The V end lost 3 bases, the J end lost 0 bases, and 12 bases lay between the germline ends. This chain's CDR3 is CSARNSGSSYEQYF. CDR3 bases read: TGCAGTGCTAGGAATAGCGGAAGCTCCTACGAG.

To note about this clone: The DNA ends 3 residues before the CDR3 does, and the rest of the CDR3 is filled in from the germline J gene. J is TRBJ2-3 and V is TRBV2; D gene ambiguous. This CDR3 contains 12 residues. Trimming shortened V by 5 bases and J by 4 bases, and 7 bases separated the two germline ends. CDR1 and CDR2 from the germline V gene are SNHLY and FYNNEI. CDR3 residues: CASSTVADTQYF. The sequenced CDR3 bases are TGTGCCAGCAGTACTGTGGCAGATACG. Full variable domain (remainder filled in from reference TRBV2 and TRBJ2-3): EPEVTQTPSHQVTQMGQEVILRCVPISNHLYFYWYRQILGQKVEFLVSFYNNEISEKSEIFDDQFSVERPDGSNFTLKIRSTKLEDSAMYFCASSTVADTQYFGPGTRLTVL.

CDR3 sequence: CASSLQGVGSPLHF. The covered CDR3 bases are TGTGCCAGCAGTCTACAGGGTGTCGGCTCACCC. The rearrangement joins TRBV14 to TRBJ1-6, with D perhaps matching TRBD1 (6 bases). The read is 3 residues too short to cover the CDR3 end, so that end is filled in from the germline J gene. With 6 bases removed from V and 10 bases from J, the gap between germline ends came to 16 bases. The CDR3 covers 14 residues. Germline assignment: CDR1 SGHDN and CDR2 FVKESK. The variable domain in full, completed from reference TRBV14 and TRBJ1-6, reads EAGVTQFPSHSVIEKGQTVTLRCDPISGHDNLYWYRRVMGKEIKFLLHFVKESKQDESGMPNNRFLAERTGGTYSTLKVQPAELEDSGVYFCASSLQGVGSPLHFGNGTRLTVT.

Here the CDR3 reads CSARIAGTTNTGELFF. The sequenced part of the CDR3 DNA is TGCAGTGCTAGGATAGCGGGGACCACTAACACCGGGGAG. The chain is built from TRBV20-1 and TRBJ2-2, with 8 bases matching TRBD2. The read falls 3 residues short of the CDR3 end, and the missing part is taken from the germline J gene. Losses at the gene ends were 3 bases for V and 2 bases for J; bases not matched to a gene: 8. The CDR3 has 16 amino acids. From germline, CDR1 is DFQATT and CDR2 SNEGSKA (reference sequence).

A remark on this clone: The read ends 3 residues early relative to the CDR3; the germline J gene fills the gap. The chain joins TRBV19 to TRBJ2-1; a weak D match, TRBD1 (5 bases). Trimming shortened V by 4 bases and J by 4 bases, and 5 bases separated the two germline ends. The germline gives CDR1 LNHDA, CDR2 SQIVND (reference sequence). The CDR3 has 12 residues. The DNA read from the CDR3 is TGTGCCAGTAGTACAGGGTACAATGAG. This gives the protein CASSTGYNE. The full CDR3 protein reads CASSTGYNEQFF.

Details on this clone: At one of its ends the junction is not consistent with the germline gene, which may arise from a read error. Coverage ceases 3 residues before the CDR3 finishes, and the germline J gene fills in the end. The J gene is TRBJ2-2, the V gene TRBV20-1, with 9 bases lining up with TRBD2. Germline lookup yields CDR1 DFQATT and CDR2 SNEGSKA (reference sequence). The CDR3 consists of 13 residues. The CDR3: CSAREGLAEELFF. Incomplete CDR3 DNA: TGCAGTGCAAGAGAGGGACTAGCCGAGGAG.

As regards this clone: The read terminates 3 residues ahead of where the CDR3 ends, so the germline J gene completes it. The gene calls are TRBV9 and TRBJ1-1; 7 bases agree with TRBD1. The CDR3 consists of 15 residues. Germline V lookup: CDR1 SGDLS, CDR2 YYNGEE. Trimming cost V 3 bases and J 1 base; bases outside gene matches: 6. Here the CDR3 reads CASSAPGQQNTEAFF. The CDR3 bases that were read are TGTGCCAGCAGCGCCCCGGGACAGCAGAACACTGAA. The variable domain in full, completed from reference TRBV9 and TRBJ1-1, reads DSGVTQTPKHLITATGQRVTLRCSPRSGDLSVYWYQQSLDQGLQFLIQYYNGEERAKGNILERFSAQQFPDLHSELNLSSLELGDSALYFCASSAPGQQNTEAFFGQGTRLTVV.

With respect to this clone: The read terminates 3 residues before the CDR3 end, so the remaining end is supplied by the germline J gene. The V gene is TRBV20-1, the J gene TRBJ2-5; D gene unclear. Germline V gives CDR1 DFQATT, CDR2 SNEGSKA (reference sequence). The CDR3 consists of 13 residues. Trimming cost V 5 bases and J 5 bases, with 15 bases left between them. CDR3 DNA, as far as it was read: TGCAGTGCTCGCTCTTCCTGGGCCGAGACC. This codes for CSARSSWAET. The entire CDR3 is CSARSSWAETQYF.

As concerns this clone: The read halts 3 residues ahead of the CDR3 end, with the missing end drawn from the germline J gene. The J gene is TRBJ1-2, the V gene TRBV20-1; 9 bases map to TRBD1. The CDR3 contains 14 residues. In germline, CDR1 is DFQATT, CDR2 SNEGSKA (reference sequence). J was trimmed by 4 bases and V by 6 bases; bases with no gene match: 9. CDR3 DNA, as far as it was read: TGCAGTGCCCCGGACAGGGGATTAGCCTATGGC. It yields the protein CSAPDRGLAYG. The entire CDR3 reads CSAPDRGLAYGYTF.

The CDR3 sequence: CASSSAPGQGPSKGNEKLFF. The CDR3 bases that were read are TGTGCCAGCAGCTCGGCTCCGGGACAGGGGCCCTCAAAGGGTAATGAAAAA. V usage is TRBV7-1 and J usage is TRBJ1-4; 10 bases are shared with TRBD1. Coverage ceases 3 residues before the CDR3 finishes, and the germline J gene fills in the end. TRBV7-1 is labeled an ORF, and its function is uncertain. This CDR3 is built from 20 residues. J was trimmed by 4 bases and V by 3 bases; bases with no gene match: 17.

With respect to this clone: The CDR3 extends 3 residues past the end of the read, so its final part is completed from the germline J gene. The chain links TRBV6-1 to TRBJ1-4, with D unresolved. CDR1 MNHNS and CDR2 SASEGT come from the germline V gene. Trimming removed 6 bases from V and 0 bases from J, with 8 bases in between. The CDR3 contains 14 residues. CDR3 DNA (partial): TGTGCCAGCAGGGAATCCGCAACTAATGAAAAA. It yields the protein CASRESATNEK. In full, the CDR3 is CASRESATNEKLFF.

Note on this clone: The sequenced fragment ends 3 residues before the CDR3 boundary, so the rest is inferred from the germline J gene. This chain uses TRBV5-4 with TRBJ1-2; D might be TRBD1 (5 bases). Trimming removed 1 base at V and 5 bases at J, with 12 bases between. The CDR3 consists of 14 residues. Germline assignment: CDR1 SGHNT and CDR2 YYREEE (reference sequence). The CDR3 sequence: CASSLQGAGYGYTF. Partial CDR3 DNA: TGTGCCAGCAGCTTGCAGGGCGCGGGGTATGGC.

Comment on this clone: The CDR3 end is not reached by the read, which stops 3 residues before it; the germline J gene fills it in. The chain recombines TRBV20-1 with TRBJ2-7, with 9 positions matching TRBD1. Germline V lookup: CDR1 DFQATT, CDR2 SNEGSKA (reference sequence). The ends lost 4 bases at V and 5 bases at J; junction bases unmatched: 6. The CDR3 totals 13 residues. This chain's CDR3 is CSANRDRVHEQYF. The covered CDR3 bases are TGCAGTGCTAACCGGGACAGGGTCCACGAG.

A word on this clone: The missing CDR3 end, 3 residues past where the read stops, is filled in from the germline J gene. The chain links TRBV20-1 to TRBJ2-3, with TRBD2 identical over 10 bases. The trim removed 7 bases at V and 2 bases at J, leaving 6 bases unmatched. CDR3 length: 14 residues. Germline assignment: CDR1 DFQATT and CDR2 SNEGSKA (reference sequence). This chain's CDR3 is CSVEREGHTDTQYF. Partial CDR3 DNA: TGCAGTGTTGAGCGGGAGGGCCACACAGATACG.

As for this clone: From the germline J gene comes the end of the CDR3, since the read stops 3 residues before it. The gene calls are TRBV18 and TRBJ2-6; TRBD1 aligns across 8 bases. The CDR3 length is 19 residues. Germline V CDR1 and CDR2: KGHSH, LQKENI. J was trimmed by 0 bases and V by 0 bases; bases with no gene match: 7. This chain's CDR3 is CASSPPFGQGISGANVLTF. CDR3 DNA (partial): TGTGCCAGCTCACCACCTTTCGGACAGGGCATCTCTGGGGCCAACGTC.

In regard to this clone: Sequencing ends 3 residues short of the CDR3 end; the germline J gene provides the rest. The chain is built from TRBV14 and TRBJ1-5; unclear D gene. The V gene's germline CDR1 is SGHDN and CDR2 FVKESK. The CDR3 is made up of 13 amino acids. V was pared by 4 bases and J by 2 bases, with 6 bases between. Partial CDR3 DNA: TGTGCCAGCAGCCTTCGGGGCAATCAGCCC. Translation gives CASSLRGNQP. The complete CDR3 reads CASSLRGNQPQHF.

This clone is called medium-sized (0.01 to 0.1%) based on its frequency. The read finishes 3 residues shy of the CDR3 end, and the germline J gene is used to complete it. This chain connects TRBV29-1 to TRBJ1-2; no definite D call. V lost 0 bases to trimming and J lost 2 bases, with 13 bases between them. Germline values: CDR1 SQVTM, CDR2 ANQGSEA. This CDR3 has 15 amino acids. This CDR3 reads CSVEDFNSPNYGYTF. CDR3 bases read: TGCAGCGTTGAAGACTTTAACAGCCCAAACTATGGC.

A note on this clone: The missing CDR3 end, 3 residues past where the read stops, is filled in from the germline J gene. This rearrangement joins TRBV19 to TRBJ1-1, with 9 bases fitting TRBD1. The CDR3 contains 16 residues. V shed 3 bases and J 0 bases; nucleotides not matched to a gene: 5. The germline CDR1 and CDR2 sequences are LNHDA and SQIVND (reference sequence). The CDR3 sequence is CASSIRDRELNTEAFF. The sequenced part of the CDR3 DNA is TGTGCCAGTAGTATCCGGGACAGGGAGTTGAACACTGAA. The variable domain in full, completed from reference TRBV19 and TRBJ1-1, reads DGGITQSPKYLFRKEGQNVTLSCEQNLNHDAMYWYRQDPGQGLRLIYYSQIVNDFQKGDIAEGYSVSREKKESFPLTVTSAQKNPTAFYLCASSIRDRELNTEAFFGQGTRLTVV.

About this clone itself: Read coverage stops 3 residues before the CDR3 terminus; the germline J gene supplies the remainder. The rearrangement joins TRBV19 to TRBJ2-7, with 11 bases matching TRBD2. The germline CDR1 and CDR2 sequences are LNHDA and SQIVND (reference sequence). The trim removed 3 bases at V and 5 bases at J, leaving 6 bases unmatched. CDR3 length: 15 residues. The CDR3 DNA, read in part, is TGTGCCAGTAGTATTCGTAGCGGGGGGGCAAACGAG. The encoded protein is CASSIRSGGANE. The whole CDR3 sequence reads CASSIRSGGANEQYF. Together with reference TRBV19 and TRBJ2-7, the CDR3 gives the full variable domain: DGGITQSPKYLFRKEGQNVTLSCEQNLNHDAMYWYRQDPGQGLRLIYYSQIVNDFQKGDIAEGYSVSREKKESFPLTVTSAQKNPTAFYLCASSIRSGGANEQYFGPGTRLTVT.